Listed here is a single T cell receptor (beta chain). Its target is not known. These data originate in a study of shared clonotypes between healthy human individuals. Whole-study findings and limits: Inspection by rarefaction showed sorted-subset sequencing to be incomplete despite large depth.

Unmatched junction bases numbered 12, after V lost 4 bases and J lost 9 bases. CDR3 length equals 15 residues. Per germline, CDR1 LNHDA and CDR2 SQIVND (reference sequence). The sorted-subset replicate PCRs were given about 200 ng DNA, which is around 29,000 T cell genomes. The protocol was immunoSEQ multiplex PCR, while the TCRdb copy is restricted to in-frame clones and leaves out a portion. Among around 600,000 clones listed, 97% were seen once. It was into CD45RA+ naive and CD45RA-negative memory subsets that the CD4+ cells were split. Source material: naive CD4+ T cells sorted from blood. Documented subset: CD45RA+ positively selected. This sequence joins TRBV19 and TRBJ2-1, with TRBD1 matching over 7 bases. This receptor was obtained from a woman in her twenties or thirties in good health. The CDR3 sequence is CASSTQGQYVSEQFF. The CDR3 DNA is TGTGCCAGTAGTACCCAGGGACAGTATGTTAGTGAGCAGTTCTTC.